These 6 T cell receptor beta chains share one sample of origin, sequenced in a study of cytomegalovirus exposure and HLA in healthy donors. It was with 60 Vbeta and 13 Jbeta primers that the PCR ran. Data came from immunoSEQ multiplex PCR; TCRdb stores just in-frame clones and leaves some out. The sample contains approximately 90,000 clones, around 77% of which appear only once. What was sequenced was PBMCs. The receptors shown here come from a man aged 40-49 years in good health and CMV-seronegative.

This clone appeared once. The CDR3 sequence is CASRSPGQRNSPLHF. The DNA of the CDR3 is TGTGCCAGTAGATCACCGGGACAGAGGAATTCACCCCTCCACTTT. The chain employs TRBV19 and TRBJ1-6, with 7 bases lining up with TRBD1. Per germline, CDR1 LNHDA and CDR2 SQIVND (reference sequence). CDR3 size: 15 residues. After removal of 6 bases from V and 7 bases from J, the junction contained 9 bases not matched to a gene.

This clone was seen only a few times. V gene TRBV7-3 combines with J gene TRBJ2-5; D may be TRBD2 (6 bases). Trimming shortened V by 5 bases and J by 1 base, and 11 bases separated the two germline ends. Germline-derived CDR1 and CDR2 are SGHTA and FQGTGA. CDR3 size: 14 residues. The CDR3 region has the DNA TGTGCCAGCAGCACCCCGGGACTCCAAGAGACCCAGTACTTC. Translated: CASSTPGLQETQYF.

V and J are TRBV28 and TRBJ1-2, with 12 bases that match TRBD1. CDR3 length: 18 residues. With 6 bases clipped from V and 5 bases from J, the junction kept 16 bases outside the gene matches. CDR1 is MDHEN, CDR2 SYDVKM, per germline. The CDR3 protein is CASRQTGGGQGAWYGYTF. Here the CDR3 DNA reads TGTGCCAGCAGGCAAACCGGGGGGGGACAGGGGGCCTGGTATGGCTACACCTTC.

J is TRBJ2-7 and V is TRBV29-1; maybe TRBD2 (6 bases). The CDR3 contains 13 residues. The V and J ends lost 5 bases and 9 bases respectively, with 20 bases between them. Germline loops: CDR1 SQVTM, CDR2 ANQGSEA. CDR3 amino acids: CSVYAPVGRRQYF. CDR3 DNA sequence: TGCAGCGTTTATGCTCCGGTAGGGAGGCGGCAGTACTTC.

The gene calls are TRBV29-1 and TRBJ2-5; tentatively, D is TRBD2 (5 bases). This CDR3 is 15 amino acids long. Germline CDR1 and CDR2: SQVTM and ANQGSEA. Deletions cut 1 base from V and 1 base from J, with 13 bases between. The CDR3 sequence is CSVEGLVGSQETQYF. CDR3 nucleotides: TGCAGCGTTGAAGGGCTCGTGGGGAGCCAAGAGACCCAGTACTTC.

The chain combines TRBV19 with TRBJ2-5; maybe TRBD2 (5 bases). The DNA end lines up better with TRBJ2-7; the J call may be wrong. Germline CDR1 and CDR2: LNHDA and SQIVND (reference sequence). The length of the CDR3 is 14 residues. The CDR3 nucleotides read TGTGCCAGTAGCCACCTCGGGGAGTCCTACGAGCAGTACTTC. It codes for CASSHLGESYEQYF.